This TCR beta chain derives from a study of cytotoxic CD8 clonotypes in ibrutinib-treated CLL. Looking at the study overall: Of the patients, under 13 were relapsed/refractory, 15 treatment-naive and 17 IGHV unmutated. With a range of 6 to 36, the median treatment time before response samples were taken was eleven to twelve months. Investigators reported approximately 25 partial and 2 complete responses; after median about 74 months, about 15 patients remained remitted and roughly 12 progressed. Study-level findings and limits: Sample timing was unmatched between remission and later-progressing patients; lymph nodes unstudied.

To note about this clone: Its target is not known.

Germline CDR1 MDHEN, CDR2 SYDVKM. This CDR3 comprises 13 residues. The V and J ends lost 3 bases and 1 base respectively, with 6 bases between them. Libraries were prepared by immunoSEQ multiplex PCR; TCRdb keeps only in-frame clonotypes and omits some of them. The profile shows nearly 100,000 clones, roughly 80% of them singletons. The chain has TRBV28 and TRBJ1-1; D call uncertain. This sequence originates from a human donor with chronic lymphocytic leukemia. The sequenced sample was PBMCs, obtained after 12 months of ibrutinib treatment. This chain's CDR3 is CASSLVRNTEAFF. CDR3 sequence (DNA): TGTGCCAGCAGTTTGGTCAGGAACACTGAAGCTTTCTTT.